This record concerns one T cell receptor beta chain sequence. Its specificity is not known. CDR3 length equals 10 residues. Per germline, CDR1 LGHNT and CDR2 FRNRAP. The V end lost 1 base, the J end lost 8 bases, and 3 bases lay between the germline ends. These data belong to a study of cytomegalovirus exposure and HLA in healthy donors. Notes on the study in general: Accurate predictions that matched the HLA-A and HLA-B alleles of most subjects were reportedly made from TCR beta sequences. The listing of approximately 160 TCR beta chains classed them as cytomegalovirus-associated. TCR sequences were mostly rare, though some public TCRs occurred in many donors. Later on, an analysis showed TCR association rates differing by HLA locus, with DRB1 the most and HLA-C the fewest.

Researchers ran the PCR with 60 Vbeta and 13 Jbeta primers. Some clones are missing from TCRdb's copy, which holds only in-frame ones; the method was immunoSEQ multiplex PCR. The top ten clones hold 1.5% to 2% of a sample with 150,000 or so clones, more than 60% of them seen once. The genes are TRBV12-5 and TRBJ2-7; no clear D gene. This sequence originates from a female donor in good health and CMV-seronegative. The sample comprised PBMCs. The CDR3 region has the DNA TGTGCTAGTGGTTTGGGGCAGCAGTACTTC. Protein product: CASGLGQQYF. Drawing the rest from reference TRBV12-5 and TRBJ2-7, the complete variable domain is DARVTQTPRHKVTEMGQEVTMRCQPILGHNTVFWYRQTMMQGLELLAYFRNRAPLDDSGMPKDRFSAEMPDATLATLKIQPSEPRDSAVYFCASGLGQQYFGPGTRLTVT.